Below are 14 T cell receptor beta chains sequenced from a single sample in a study of blood T cell repertoires in COVID-19. Sequenced by immunoSEQ multiplex PCR; TCRdb stores in-frame clones only, minus some. Of 98,000 or so clones in the sample, about 89% were seen once. The specimen was peripheral blood. The receptor set was obtained from a man in his sixties with COVID-19, enrolled during active disease.

The chain employs TRBV28 and TRBJ2-1; weak D call: TRBD1 (6 bases). This CDR3 is built from 16 residues. V dropped 4 bases and J dropped 5 bases, with 18 bases sitting between them. CDR1 is MDHEN, CDR2 SYDVKM, per germline. The CDR3 is CASSSPLTGLNNEQFF. The CDR3 region has the DNA TGTGCCAGCAGTTCCCCCTTAACAGGGTTAAACAATGAGCAGTTCTTC.

The V call is TRBV15, the J call TRBJ2-7, with 8 positions matching TRBD1. The CDR3 sequence is 15 residues long. J was trimmed by 2 bases and V by 5 bases; bases with no gene match: 8. Germline V gives CDR1 LNHNV, CDR2 YYDKDF (reference sequence). CDR3 sequence reads: CATSGGTGSTYEQYF. The CDR3 DNA reads TGTGCCACCAGCGGCGGGACAGGCTCGACCTACGAGCAGTACTTC.

This clone was found once. The rearrangement joins TRBV28 to TRBJ1-6, with D perhaps matching TRBD1 (5 bases). The CDR3 is 16 residues long. V lost 5 bases and J lost 8, with 19 bases in between. Germline CDR1 is MDHEN and CDR2 is SYDVKM. CDR3 bases: TGTGCCAGCAGTGCCGGGGCGGGGTTTAGTTATTCACCCCTCCACTTT. Protein: CASSAGAGFSYSPLHF.

The CDR3 nucleotides are TGTGCCAGCAGTTACTCCCCAGGGCTGAAGAACACTGAAGCTTTCTTT. As protein: CASSYSPGLKNTEAFF. This chain uses TRBV6-5 with TRBJ1-1; a weak D match, TRBD1 (5 bases). This CDR3 spans 16 amino acids. Germline V gene data show CDR1 as MNHEY and CDR2 as SVGAGI. Deletions cut 0 bases from V and 1 base from J, with 12 bases between.

The rearrangement links TRBV6-5 to TRBJ1-1; D unclear. The V gene lost 0 bases and the J gene lost 5 bases, with 10 bases spanning the gap. Germline V lookup: CDR1 MNHEY, CDR2 SVGAGI. The CDR3 consists of 14 residues. In nucleotides, the CDR3 is TGTGCCAGCAGTTACTCCACACGGGAGACTGAAGCTTTCTTT. It specifies CASSYSTRETEAFF.

The rearrangement links TRBV12-3 or TRBV12-4 to TRBJ2-1, with a possible D match to TRBD2 (7 bases). CDR3 length equals 12 residues. V lost 8 bases and J 8 bases, leaving 13 bases between the germline ends. The CDR3 region is CASRGARDEQFF. The DNA of the CDR3 is TGTGCCAGCCGGGGGGCGAGGGATGAGCAGTTCTTC.

The chain has TRBV11-3 and TRBJ2-7; 7 bases map to TRBD1. V lost 2 bases to trimming and J lost 2 bases; unmatched junction nucleotides: 6. The CDR3 consists of 15 residues. Germline CDR1 and CDR2: SGHNT and YENEEA. The CDR3, as DNA: TGTGCCAGCAGCTTACGACTGGACAGGCCCTACGAGCAGTACTTC. This codes for CASSLRLDRPYEQYF.

This chain links TRBV29-1 with TRBJ2-2; the D gene is possibly TRBD1 (6 bases). V was pared by 7 bases and J by 4 bases, with 13 bases between. Germline V lookup: CDR1 SQVTM, CDR2 ANQGSEA. The CDR3 has 13 amino acids. Here the CDR3 reads CSGTTGITGELFF. The CDR3 DNA follows: TGCAGCGGTACCACAGGGATCACCGGGGAGCTGTTTTTT.

The chain combines TRBV5-1 with TRBJ2-7; D might be TRBD2 (6 bases). The CDR3 spans 12 residues. CDR1 SGHRS and CDR2 YFSETQ come from the germline V gene. V lost 0 bases and J lost 12, with 13 bases in between. CDR3 in DNA: TGCGCCAGCAGCTTGGTTGGGGGGAGGCGGTACTTC. Its translation is CASSLVGGRRYF.

This rearrangement joins TRBV21-1 to TRBJ1-6; TRBD1 is the table's D call and was not checked against the DNA. TRBV21-1 is flagged as a pseudogene. The length of the CDR3 is 15 residues. This CDR3 reads CASSKRDRVDSPLHF. DNA of the CDR3: TGTGCCAGCAGCAAACGGGACAGAGTGGATTCACCCCTCCACTTT.

The chain employs TRBV19 and TRBJ2-1, with a possible D match to TRBD1 (5 bases). V gave up 2 bases and J gave up 6 bases, with 5 bases separating them. Per germline, CDR1 LNHDA and CDR2 SQIVND (reference sequence). The CDR3 consists of 12 residues. The CDR3 is CASSIRGNEQFF. The DNA of the CDR3 is TGTGCCAGTAGTATAAGGGGCAATGAGCAGTTCTTC.

The chain recombines TRBV6-4 with TRBJ1-1; 8 bases fit TRBD1. V was pared by 4 bases and J by 7 bases, with 5 bases of the junction left unmatched. The CDR3 extends over 13 amino acids. Germline CDR1 reads MRHNA; CDR2 reads SNTAGT. CDR3 coding DNA: TGTGCCAGCAGTGCTGACAGGGGCCGTGAAGCTTTCTTT. It codes for CASSADRGREAFF.

The rearrangement links TRBV28 to TRBJ2-1; 8 bases are shared with TRBD2. The CDR3 extends over 14 amino acids. The germline CDR1 and CDR2 sequences are MDHEN and SYDVKM. The ends lost 5 bases at V and 5 bases at J; junction bases unmatched: 5. The CDR3: CASSVAGKHNEQFF. The CDR3 region has the DNA TGTGCCAGCAGTGTAGCGGGGAAACACAATGAGCAGTTCTTC. The full variable domain, rest sourced from reference TRBV28 and TRBJ2-1, is DVKVTQSSRYLVKRTGEKVFLECVQDMDHENMFWYRQDPGLGLRLIYFSYDVKMKEKGDIPEGYSVSREKKERFSLILESASTNQTSMYLCASSVAGKHNEQFFGPGTRLTVL.

The rearrangement joins TRBV29-1 to TRBJ1-2; D unresolved. The germline gives CDR1 SQVTM, CDR2 ANQGSEA. V lost 6 bases and J 5 bases, leaving 19 bases between the germline ends. This CDR3 region has 14 residues. Here the CDR3 reads CSVAGGRERYGYTF. The CDR3, as DNA: TGCAGCGTGGCGGGCGGTCGGGAGAGGTATGGCTACACCTTC.